Shown below are 16 T cell receptor beta chains from a single sample sequenced in a study of vaccination effects on CD4 cells after COVID-19. Profiling relied on immunoSEQ multiplex PCR, and the TCRdb table lists in-frame clones only, not all of them. This sample has around 26,000 clones, with almost 70% found just once. Their specific antigens are unknown. Expansion with viral peptide pools was applied to antigen-specific CD4+ T cells by the ViraFEST assay prior to sequencing. Having been cultured for roughly 11 days, the cells underwent CD4+ T cell isolation. Everyone in the study got two shots of either the BNT162b2 or mRNA-1273 vaccine. This specimen consisted of CD4+ T cells from PBMCs cultured with SARS-CoV-2 spike peptides, obtained after COVID-19 vaccination. These receptors were taken from a human donor who received a COVID-19 vaccine.

The J gene is TRBJ2-7, the V gene TRBV5-1, with 12 bases fitting TRBD1. J gave up 6 bases and V 0 bases, and 7 bases lay outside the gene matches. Germline assignment: CDR1 SGHRS and CDR2 YFSETQ. The CDR3 contains 16 residues. The CDR3 nucleotides read TGCGCCAGCAGCTTGGTTTCCGGGACAGGGGGCGTCGAGCAGTACTTC. Protein product: CASSLVSGTGGVEQYF.

This clone was seen just once. CDR3 region: CASRRDSSTDTQYF. For the CDR3, the DNA is TGTGCCAGCAGAAGGGACAGCAGCACAGATACGCAGTATTTT. The rearrangement uses TRBV2 and TRBJ2-3; 7 positions match TRBD1. CDR3 length equals 14 residues. V shed 6 bases, J shed 0 bases, and the junction held 3 bases outside the gene matches. CDR1 is SNHLY, CDR2 FYNNEI, per germline.

The chain is built from TRBV7-8 and TRBJ2-7; 7 bases align to TRBD2. The CDR3 has 15 residues. Germline values: CDR1 SGHVS, CDR2 FQNEAQ. Germline trimming cut 4 bases from V and 6 bases from J; bases unmatched to any gene: 12. The CDR3 bases are TGTGCCAGCAGCTCCGGAGGTAGCGGGCTCCGCGAGCAGTACTTC. Its translation: CASSSGGSGLREQYF.

The rearrangement joins TRBV5-6 to TRBJ2-3, with 7 bases matching TRBD2. V was clipped by 7 bases and J by 3 bases; unmatched bases: 5. Germline V lookup: CDR1 SGHDT, CDR2 YYEEEE. The CDR3 consists of 13 residues. CDR3 sequence: CASLSSGTDTQYF. The CDR3 coding sequence is TGTGCCAGCCTAAGTAGCGGGACAGATACGCAGTATTTT.

The chain combines TRBV6-5 with TRBJ1-2; perhaps TRBD1 as D (6 bases). The CDR3 has 12 residues. The germline gives CDR1 MNHEY, CDR2 SVGAGI. V dropped 5 bases and J dropped 4 bases, with 8 bases sitting between them. The CDR3: CASSRDTYGYTF. CDR3 nucleotide sequence: TGTGCCAGCAGTCGGGACACCTATGGCTACACCTTC.

The chain's CDR3 is CASSHPPTPGGNGYTF. In DNA, the CDR3 is TGCGCCAGCAGCCATCCCCCTACGCCAGGGGGCAATGGCTACACCTTC. The chain combines TRBV4-1 with TRBJ1-2; 8 nucleotides line up with TRBD1. Germline V gene lookup returns CDR1 MGHRA and CDR2 YSYEKL. Trimming took 3 bases from V and 6 from J; bases not matched to a gene: 12. This CDR3 has 16 amino acids.

The chain joins TRBV6-5 to TRBJ1-2, with D perhaps matching TRBD1 (6 bases). Germline V lookup: CDR1 MNHEY, CDR2 SVGAGI. Deletions cut 8 bases from V and 4 bases from J, with 11 bases between. This CDR3 spans 12 amino acids. In DNA, the CDR3 is TGTGCCAGCGGTCGGGGGGCCTATGGCTACACCTTC. It codes for CASGRGAYGYTF.

This clone has only one observation. The sample carries other DNA sequences with the same CDR3. The chain recombines TRBV6-2 or TRBV6-3 with TRBJ2-5; no definite D call. Trimming left V 0 bases short and J 1 base short, with 6 bases between. This CDR3 spans 14 amino acids. CDR1 and CDR2 from the germline V gene are MNHEY and SVGEGT. CDR3 residues: CASSYSGSQETQYF. CDR3 sequence (DNA): TGTGCCAGCAGTTACTCCGGCAGCCAAGAGACCCAGTACTTC.

In DNA, the CDR3 is TGTGCCGTACAGACAGGGGGCCTTTACAACTCTGGAAACACCATATATTTT. Translated, it gives CAVQTGGLYNSGNTIYF. The rearrangement joins TRBV10-3 to TRBJ1-3; 10 nucleotides agree with TRBD1. Losses at the gene ends were 11 bases for V and 0 bases for J; bases not matched to a gene: 13. This CDR3 is 17 amino acids long. Looked up from germline, CDR1 is ENHRY and CDR2 is SYGVKD.

CDR3 DNA: TGTGCCATCGCCGACCCGCGAACGGCACGCAATGAGCAGTTCTTC. This gives the protein CAIADPRTARNEQFF. The V and J genes are TRBV7-8 and TRBJ2-1; D remains ambiguous. The V end was cut by 10 bases, the J end by 6 bases, with 22 bases between. The germline CDR1 and CDR2 sequences are SGHVS and FQNEAQ. The CDR3 runs to 15 residues. The whole variable domain, remainder taken from reference TRBV7-8 and TRBJ2-1, is GAGVSQSPRYKVAKRGQDVALRCDPISGHVSLFWYQQALGQGPEFLTYFQNEAQLDKSGLPSDRFFAERPEGSVSTLKIQRTQQEDSAVYLCAIADPRTARNEQFFGPGTRLTVL.

This chain uses TRBV24-1 with TRBJ1-4; D might be TRBD1 (5 bases). Germline lookup yields CDR1 KGHDR and CDR2 SFDVKD. CDR3 length: 15 residues. V was pared by 4 bases and J by 6 bases, with 14 bases between. Written as DNA, the CDR3 is TGTGCCACCAGTGACCGCGAAAGGGGCGATGAAAAACTGTTTTTT. It is translated as CATSDRERGDEKLFF.

The chain employs TRBV13 and TRBJ1-2; 10 positions match TRBD1. This CDR3 is 16 amino acids long. The J segment lost 5 bases and the V segment lost 4 bases, leaving 10 bases of the junction unmatched. Germline CDR1 reads PRHDT; CDR2 reads FYEKMQ (reference sequence). The CDR3 reads CASSSGGDRGPYGYTF. CDR3 sequence (DNA): TGTGCCAGCAGCTCGGGAGGGGACAGGGGACCATATGGCTACACCTTC.

This CDR3 is CASSLLLGTGRSHEQFF. DNA of the CDR3: TGCGCCAGCAGCTTGCTCTTAGGGACGGGACGGTCCCATGAGCAGTTCTTC. This chain uses TRBV5-1 with TRBJ2-1; D tentatively reads TRBD1 or TRBD2 (5 bases each). V was clipped by 1 base and J by 8 bases, with 22 bases between them. Per the germline V gene, CDR1 is SGHRS and CDR2 is YFSETQ. The CDR3 sequence is 17 residues long.

The genes are TRBV4-1 and TRBJ1-2, with D unclear. CDR1 and CDR2 from the germline V gene are MGHRA and YSYEKL. The CDR3 has 14 residues. V lost 1 base to trimming and J lost 0 bases, with 6 bases between them. CDR3 loop: CASSQGPSNYGYTF. The DNA of the CDR3 is TGCGCCAGCAGCCAAGGACCTTCTAACTATGGCTACACCTTC.

The gene calls are TRBV9 and TRBJ2-5; 12 nucleotides line up with TRBD1. Germline V gene data show CDR1 as SGDLS and CDR2 as YYNGEE. J was trimmed by 5 bases and V by 0 bases; bases with no gene match: 14. This CDR3 is 19 amino acids long. The CDR3 sequence: CASSVELPRGDRGHETQYF. The CDR3 bases are TGTGCCAGCAGCGTAGAACTCCCGAGGGGGGACAGGGGGCATGAGACCCAGTACTTC. The variable domain in full, with the rest retrieved from reference TRBV9 and TRBJ2-5, is DSGVTQTPKHLITATGQRVTLRCSPRSGDLSVYWYQQSLDQGLQFLIQYYNGEERAKGNILERFSAQQFPDLHSELNLSSLELGDSALYFCASSVELPRGDRGHETQYFGPGTRLLVL.

In its sample, this clone was seen a few times. The J gene is TRBJ1-5, the V gene TRBV12-3 or TRBV12-4; no clear D gene. Trimming removed 6 bases at V and 3 bases at J, with 9 bases between. This CDR3 comprises 13 residues. In DNA form, the CDR3 reads TGTGCCAGCAGGCACCGACTCAATCAGCCCCAGCATTTT. Translation gives CASRHRLNQPQHF.